These 16 T cell receptor beta chains were all obtained from the same sample, sequenced in a study of T cells after yellow fever vaccination. Each CDR3 protein is one row after TCRdb ran MiXCR on the 5' RACE reads. The top ten clones hold approximately 15% of a sample with 450,000 to 550,000 distinct CDR3 sequences, about a fifth of them seen once. The material sequenced was PBMCs, taken roughly 20 days after the first yellow fever vaccination. All receptors derive from a man younger than 35 who received the YFV17D yellow fever vaccine.

This clonotype has more than one count but fewer than ten. This sequence joins TRBV6-6 and TRBJ2-1; D uncertain. The CDR3 has 12 residues. Trimming pared 1 base from V and 7 bases from J, leaving 5 bases between. Germline V lookup: CDR1 MNHNY, CDR2 SVGAGI (reference sequence). The CDR3, as DNA: TGTGCCAGCAGTTACTTAGCAAATGAGCAGTTCTTC. Translation: CASSYLANEQFF.

This clonotype was counted a few times. This chain links TRBV6-5 with TRBJ2-3; TRBD1 matches 7 bases. CDR1 and CDR2 (germline): MNHEY, SVGAGI. Trimming removed 6 bases from V and 5 bases from J; junction bases left unmatched: 8. This CDR3 has 14 residues. The chain's CDR3 is CASSYDRVGDTQYF. Here the CDR3 DNA reads TGTGCCAGCAGCTATGACAGGGTGGGAGATACGCAGTATTTT.

The chain uses TRBV7-8 and TRBJ2-2; 9 bases match TRBD2. The CDR3 is 17 amino acids. The germline gives CDR1 SGHVS, CDR2 FQNEAQ. V dropped 2 bases and J dropped 1; count of bases not matched to a gene: 5. The CDR3 spells CASSLNTAGGNTGELFF. CDR3 sequence (DNA): TGTGCCAGCAGCTTAAATACAGCGGGGGGGAACACCGGGGAGCTGTTTTTT.

This clonotype was detected a few times. This chain uses TRBV3-1 with TRBJ1-6; no clear D. V lost 2 bases and J lost 6, with 11 bases in between. CDR1 is LGHDT, CDR2 YNNKEL, per germline (reference sequence). This CDR3 spans 15 amino acids. CDR3 sequence reads: CASSQNPISNSPLHF. In DNA form, the CDR3 reads TGTGCCAGCAGCCAAAACCCGATATCTAATTCACCCCTCCACTTT.

This chain connects TRBV18 to TRBJ1-1; perhaps TRBD1 as D (6 bases). CDR3 size: 15 residues. Germline CDR1 is KGHSH and CDR2 is LQKENI. V dropped 0 bases and J dropped 7 bases, with 15 bases sitting between them. The CDR3 DNA sequence: TGTGCCAGCTCACCACCGGGACACGAGGACCTTGAAGCTTTCTTT. Protein sequence: CASSPPGHEDLEAFF.

The chain recombines TRBV19 with TRBJ2-5; 9 positions match TRBD1. Trimming at V came to 1 base and at J to 4 bases, leaving 7 bases not matched to a gene. CDR1 and CDR2 (germline): LNHDA, SQIVND (reference sequence). This CDR3 is built from 16 residues. The CDR3 loop reads CASSIAVQGAGETQYF. For the CDR3, the DNA is TGTGCCAGTAGTATAGCGGTACAGGGGGCCGGAGAGACCCAGTACTTC.

The J gene is TRBJ2-1, the V gene TRBV20-1; D is ambiguous. Trimming pared 3 bases from V and 5 bases from J, leaving 20 bases between. In germline, CDR1 is DFQATT, CDR2 SNEGSKA (reference sequence). The length of the CDR3 is 16 residues. The CDR3: CSASPFTAADNNEQFF. In DNA form, the CDR3 reads TGCAGTGCTAGCCCTTTTACAGCAGCCGATAACAATGAGCAGTTCTTC.

This clonotype was counted between two and nine times. As DNA, the CDR3 is TGTGCCAGCAGTGAGGTGGGGCAAGGTCAGCCCCAGCATTTT. It translates to CASSEVGQGQPQHF. The chain uses TRBV6-1 and TRBJ1-5; a weak D match, TRBD1 (5 bases). V was shortened by 3 bases and J by 6 bases, with 12 bases between the two germline ends. The CDR3 consists of 14 residues. Germline V gene sequence: CDR1 MNHNS, CDR2 SASEGT.

V gene TRBV12-3 or TRBV12-4 combines with J gene TRBJ1-4; 8 nucleotides align to TRBD1. J lost 8 bases, V lost 5 bases, and 10 bases had no gene match. The CDR3 runs 15 residues. The CDR3 here is CASSIDRGQGEKLFF. CDR3 bases: TGTGCCAGCAGTATCGACAGGGGACAAGGGGAAAAACTGTTTTTT.

The chain has TRBV5-1 and TRBJ2-7; D is unclear. The CDR3 contains 14 residues. Germline V CDR1 and CDR2: SGHRS, YFSETQ. Trimming removed 0 bases at V and 2 bases at J, with 9 bases between. Here the CDR3 reads CASSLGSSTYEQYF. For the CDR3, the DNA is TGCGCCAGCAGCTTGGGTTCCAGTACCTACGAGCAGTACTTC.

CDR3 region: CASSLAPVIGQETQYF. The CDR3 DNA sequence: TGTGCCAGCAGCTTAGCCCCGGTGATAGGGCAAGAGACCCAGTACTTC. The V gene is TRBV7-2, the J gene TRBJ2-5; D is undetermined. The length of the CDR3 is 16 residues. The germline CDR1 and CDR2 sequences are SGHTA and FQGNSA. V was trimmed by 0 bases and J by 2 bases, leaving 13 bases between them.

The gene calls are TRBV19 and TRBJ1-4; 7 bases are a match to TRBD1. This CDR3 has 15 residues. The V gene end was trimmed by 4 bases and the J gene end by 0 bases; junction bases not matched to a gene: 2. Per the germline V gene, CDR1 is LNHDA and CDR2 is SQIVND (reference sequence). This CDR3 reads CASSTGTATNEKLFF. The CDR3 DNA reads TGTGCCAGTAGTACCGGGACAGCAACTAATGAAAAACTGTTTTTT.

The chain's CDR3 is CASSTDSRGSTDTQYF. The DNA for the CDR3 is TGCGCCAGCAGCACGGACTCTCGAGGGAGCACAGATACGCAGTATTTT. V gene TRBV5-1 combines with J gene TRBJ2-3; D may be TRBD2 (5 bases). The germline V gene encodes CDR1 SGHRS and CDR2 YFSETQ. This CDR3 contains 16 residues. V was clipped by 4 bases and J by 0 bases, with 15 bases between them. The whole variable domain, remainder taken from reference TRBV5-1 and TRBJ2-3, is KAGVTQTPRYLIKTRGQQVTLSCSPISGHRSVSWYQQTPGQGLQFLFEYFSETQRNKGNFPGRFSGRQFSNSRSEMNVSTLELGDSALYLCASSTDSRGSTDTQYFGPGTRLTVL.

A few counts support this clonotype. The rearrangement uses TRBV3-1 and TRBJ2-5, with 9 bases matching TRBD2. The CDR3 sequence is 17 residues long. Germline values: CDR1 LGHDT, CDR2 YNNKEL (reference sequence). With 4 bases clipped from V and 2 bases from J, the junction kept 11 bases outside the gene matches. CDR3 sequence (DNA): TGTGCCAGCAGCCCATCCCAAGGAGCGGGGGGACAAGAGACCCAGTACTTC. Translating gives CASSPSQGAGGQETQYF.

The chain joins TRBV2 to TRBJ2-2, with no clear D. With 6 bases removed from V and 6 bases from J, the gap between germline ends came to 17 bases. The CDR3 loop spans 15 amino acids. Germline CDR1 SNHLY, CDR2 FYNNEI. Written as DNA, the CDR3 is TGTGCCAGCAGCAAGGCCACAGACCTTGCCGGGGAGCTGTTTTTT. As protein: CASSKATDLAGELFF.

The CDR3 protein is CASSAPWTGRTEAFF. The CDR3 DNA sequence: TGTGCCAGCAGCGCGCCATGGACGGGGCGTACTGAAGCTTTCTTT. This chain connects TRBV5-5 to TRBJ1-1, with a possible D match to TRBD1 (5 bases). V was clipped by 4 bases and J by 5 bases, with 18 bases between them. The V gene's germline CDR1 is SGHKS and CDR2 YYEKEE (reference sequence). This CDR3 spans 15 amino acids.